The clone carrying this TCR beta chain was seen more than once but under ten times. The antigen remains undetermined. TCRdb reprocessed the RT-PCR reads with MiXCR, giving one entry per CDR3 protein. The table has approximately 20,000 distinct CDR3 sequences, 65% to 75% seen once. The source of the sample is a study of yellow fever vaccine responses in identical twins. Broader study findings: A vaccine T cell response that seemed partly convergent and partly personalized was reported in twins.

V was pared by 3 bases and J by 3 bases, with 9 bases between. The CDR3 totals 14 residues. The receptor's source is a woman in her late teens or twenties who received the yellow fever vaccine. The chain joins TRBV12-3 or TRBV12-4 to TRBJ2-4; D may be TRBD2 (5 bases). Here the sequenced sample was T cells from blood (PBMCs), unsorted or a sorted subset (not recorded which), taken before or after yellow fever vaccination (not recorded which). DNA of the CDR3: TGTGCCAGCAGTTTGGAGGTCGTCAAAAACATTCAGTACTTC. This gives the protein CASSLEVVKNIQYF.